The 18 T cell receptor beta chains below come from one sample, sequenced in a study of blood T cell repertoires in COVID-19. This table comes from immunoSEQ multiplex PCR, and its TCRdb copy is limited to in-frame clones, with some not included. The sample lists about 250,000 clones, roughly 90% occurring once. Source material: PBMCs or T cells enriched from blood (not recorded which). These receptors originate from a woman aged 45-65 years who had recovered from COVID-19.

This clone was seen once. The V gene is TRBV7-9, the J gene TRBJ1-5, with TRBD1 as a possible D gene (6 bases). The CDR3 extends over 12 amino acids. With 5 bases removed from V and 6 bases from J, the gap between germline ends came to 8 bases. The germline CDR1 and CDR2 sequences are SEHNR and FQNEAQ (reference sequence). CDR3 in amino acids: CASSEQGQPQHF. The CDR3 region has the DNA TGTGCCAGCAGCGAACAGGGTCAGCCCCAGCATTTT.

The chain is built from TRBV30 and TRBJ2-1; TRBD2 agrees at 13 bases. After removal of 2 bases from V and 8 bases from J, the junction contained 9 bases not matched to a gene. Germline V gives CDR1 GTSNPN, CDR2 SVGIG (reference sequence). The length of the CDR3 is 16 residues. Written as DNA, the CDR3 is TGTGCCTGGAGTCCCGGGACTAGCGGGATAGGGTATGAGCAGTTCTTC. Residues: CAWSPGTSGIGYEQFF. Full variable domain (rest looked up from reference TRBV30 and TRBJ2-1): SQTIHQWPATLVQPVGSPLSLECTVEGTSNPNLYWYRQAAGRGLQLLFYSVGIGQISSEVPQNLSASRPQDRQFILSSKKLLLSDSGFYLCAWSPGTSGIGYEQFFGPGTRLTVL.

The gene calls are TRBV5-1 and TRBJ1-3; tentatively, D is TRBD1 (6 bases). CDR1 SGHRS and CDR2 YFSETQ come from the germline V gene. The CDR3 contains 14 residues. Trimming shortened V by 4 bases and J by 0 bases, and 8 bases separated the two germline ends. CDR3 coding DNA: TGCGCCAGCAGCGTACAGGGCTCTGGAAACACCATATATTTT. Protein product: CASSVQGSGNTIYF.

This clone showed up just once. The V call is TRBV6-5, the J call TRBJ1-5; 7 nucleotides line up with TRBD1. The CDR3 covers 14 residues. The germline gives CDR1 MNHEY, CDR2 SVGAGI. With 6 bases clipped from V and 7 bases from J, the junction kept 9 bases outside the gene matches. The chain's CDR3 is CASSPDRARQPQHF. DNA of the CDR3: TGTGCCAGCAGCCCCGACAGGGCCAGGCAGCCCCAGCATTTT.

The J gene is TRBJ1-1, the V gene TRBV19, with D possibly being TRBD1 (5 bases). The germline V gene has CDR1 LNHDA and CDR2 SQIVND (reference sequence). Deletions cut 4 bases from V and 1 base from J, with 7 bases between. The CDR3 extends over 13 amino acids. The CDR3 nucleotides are TGTGCCAGTAGTACCGACAGGAACACTGAAGCTTTCTTT. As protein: CASSTDRNTEAFF.

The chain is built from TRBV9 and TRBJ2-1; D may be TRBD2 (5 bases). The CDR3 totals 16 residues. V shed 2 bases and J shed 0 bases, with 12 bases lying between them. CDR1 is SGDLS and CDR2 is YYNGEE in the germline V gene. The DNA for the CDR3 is TGTGCCAGCAGCGTGGGAAGTACTAGCTCCTACAATGAGCAGTTCTTC. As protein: CASSVGSTSSYNEQFF.

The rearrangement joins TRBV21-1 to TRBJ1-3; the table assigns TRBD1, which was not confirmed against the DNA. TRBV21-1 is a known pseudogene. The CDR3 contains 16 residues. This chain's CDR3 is CASSKVGRGRGNTIYF. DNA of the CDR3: TGTGCCAGCAGCAAAGTGGGCAGGGGGCGAGGAAACACCATATATTTT.

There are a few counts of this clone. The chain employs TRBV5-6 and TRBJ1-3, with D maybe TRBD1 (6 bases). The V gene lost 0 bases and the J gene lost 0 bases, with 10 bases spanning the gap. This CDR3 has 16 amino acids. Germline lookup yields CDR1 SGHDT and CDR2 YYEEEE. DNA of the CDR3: TGTGCCAGCAGCTTGGGTGACAGGCGCTCTGGAAACACCATATATTTT. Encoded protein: CASSLGDRRSGNTIYF.

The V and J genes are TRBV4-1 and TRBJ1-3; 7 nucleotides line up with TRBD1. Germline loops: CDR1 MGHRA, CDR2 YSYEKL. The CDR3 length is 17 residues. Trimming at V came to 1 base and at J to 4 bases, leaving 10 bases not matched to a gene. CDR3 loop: CASSQGPTGSGGNTIYF. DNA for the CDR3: TGCGCCAGCAGCCAAGGCCCGACAGGGTCGGGAGGAAACACCATATATTTT.

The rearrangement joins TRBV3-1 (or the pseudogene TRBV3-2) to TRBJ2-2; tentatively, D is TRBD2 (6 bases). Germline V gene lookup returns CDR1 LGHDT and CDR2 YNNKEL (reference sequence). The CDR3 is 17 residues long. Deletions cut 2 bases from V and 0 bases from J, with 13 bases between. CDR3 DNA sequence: TGTGCCAGCAGCCAATCTACTAGCAGACCGAACACCGGGGAGCTGTTTTTT. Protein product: CASSQSTSRPNTGELFF.

CDR3 in amino acids: CASRRRFQAGSNEKLFF. The CDR3 bases are TGTGCCAGCAGACGTAGATTTCAGGCTGGATCTAATGAAAAACTGTTTTTT. V gene TRBV5-5 combines with J gene TRBJ1-4; no clear D gene. The CDR3 has 17 residues. V was shortened by 5 bases and J by 3 bases, with 20 bases between the two germline ends. Germline CDR1 is SGHKS and CDR2 is YYEKEE (reference sequence).

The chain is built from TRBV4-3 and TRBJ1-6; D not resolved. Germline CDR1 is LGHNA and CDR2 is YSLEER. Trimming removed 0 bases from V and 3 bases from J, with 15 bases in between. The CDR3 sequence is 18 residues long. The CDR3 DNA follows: TGCGCCAGCAGCCAAGAGTGGACCCCGGGGATCTATAATTCACCCCTCCACTTT. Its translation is CASSQEWTPGIYNSPLHF.

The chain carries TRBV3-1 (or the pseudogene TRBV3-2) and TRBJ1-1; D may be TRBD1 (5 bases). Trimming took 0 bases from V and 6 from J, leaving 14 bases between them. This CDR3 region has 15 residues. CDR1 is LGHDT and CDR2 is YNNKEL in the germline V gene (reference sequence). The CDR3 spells CASSQDRGFIAEAFF. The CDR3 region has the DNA TGTGCCAGCAGCCAAGATAGGGGTTTTATCGCTGAAGCTTTCTTT.

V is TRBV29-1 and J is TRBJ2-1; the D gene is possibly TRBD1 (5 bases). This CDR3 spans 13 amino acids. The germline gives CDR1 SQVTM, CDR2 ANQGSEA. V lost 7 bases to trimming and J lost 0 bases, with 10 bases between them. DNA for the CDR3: TGCAGCGCTCAGGGTGGCTCCTACAATGAGCAGTTCTTC. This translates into CSAQGGSYNEQFF.

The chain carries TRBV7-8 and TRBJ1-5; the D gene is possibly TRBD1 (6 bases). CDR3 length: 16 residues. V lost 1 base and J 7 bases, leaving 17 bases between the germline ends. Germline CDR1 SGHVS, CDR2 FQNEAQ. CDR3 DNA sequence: TGTGCCAGCAGCTTAGGTATTAGGGGGGGCGGACAGCCCCAGCATTTT. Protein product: CASSLGIRGGGQPQHF.

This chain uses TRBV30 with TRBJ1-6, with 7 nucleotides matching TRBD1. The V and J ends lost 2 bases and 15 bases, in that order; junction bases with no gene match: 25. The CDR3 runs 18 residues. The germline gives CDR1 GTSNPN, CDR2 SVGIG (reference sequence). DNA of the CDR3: TGTGCCTGGAGTACCCCGGGACAGACGAGCTCGGGTAGGCCCAGCCTCCACTTT. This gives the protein CAWSTPGQTSSGRPSLHF.

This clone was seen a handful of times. CDR3 coding DNA: TGTGCCAGCAGCCCCCACTACGAGCAGTACTTC. This codes for CASSPHYEQYF. This chain joins TRBV9 and TRBJ2-7; no definite D call. V lost 4 bases and J lost 3, with 5 bases in between. CDR1 and CDR2 from the germline V gene are SGDLS and YYNGEE. This CDR3 contains 11 residues.

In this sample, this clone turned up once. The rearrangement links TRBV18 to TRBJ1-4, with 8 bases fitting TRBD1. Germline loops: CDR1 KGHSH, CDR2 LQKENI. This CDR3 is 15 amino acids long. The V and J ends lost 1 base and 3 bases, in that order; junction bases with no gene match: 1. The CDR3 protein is CASSPRTGPNEKLFF. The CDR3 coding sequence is TGTGCCAGCTCACCACGGACAGGGCCTAATGAAAAACTGTTTTTT.